The entry below gives a single T cell receptor (beta chain) sequence along with its context. This clone appeared many times. Its antigen is still unknown. Per-nucleotide qualities are absent, and no much larger clonotype sits a single base away. The identical CDR3 is also encoded by other nucleotide sequences in the sample. This sample is drawn from a study of shared clonotypes between healthy human individuals (dated by TCRdb to between 2020 and 2021). In terms of the full investigation: A couple of women and a few men aged 18 to 49 years were included in the cohort. Blood TCR repertoires of roughly 5 healthy adults were deeply sequenced to estimate repertoire size and the extent of clonotype sharing between individuals. Libraries were prepared and TCR repertoires were sequenced by different laboratories using diverse techniques, in order to increase sequencing depth and limit assay-specific biases. For each donor, CD4 naive and CD4 memory were each run on three plates, CD8 naive on two plates, and CD8 memory on one plate. Leukapheresis yielded between about 0.9 and 9 billion PBMCs per donor. Overall study outcomes, separate from this receptor: When several donors were compared, the shared fraction of clonotypes was around 5% for naive CD4, approximately 3.3% for naive CD8, 2% to 2.5% for memory CD4, and 0.4% for memory CD8. The genetic and exposure-history diversity represented was limited by the small number of donors. Even with the large sequencing depth, rarefaction of the sorted-subset datasets indicated that sequencing was incomplete. Estimated clonotype richness was generally larger for naive than for memory subsets. Sampling was restricted to blood, and TCR repertoires in tissues likely differ from the TCR repertoires found in blood. Compared with non-shared clonotypes, clonotypes shared by all four sorted-subset donors had higher generation probabilities. Pairwise subsampling indicated that sequencing depth was expected to affect the degree of clonotype sharing among donors.

The donors were healthy, HIV-negative adults who had no recently reported acute infections or vaccinations. Only Caucasian adults living in Nashville, Tennessee, USA were represented among the donors. CD8 memory samples were composed of magnetically selected CD45RO+ cells combined with CCR7-negative CD45RA+ effector memory (TemRA) cells. After blood collection by leukapheresis, PBMCs were isolated using Ficoll-Histopaque density gradient centrifugation and then cryopreserved in the vapor phase of liquid nitrogen. Analytical flow cytometry was used to check the purity and quantity of every magnetically sorted T cell population. From each sorted fraction, genomic DNA was isolated and quantified by UV absorbance on a Nanodrop 2000c. TCR CDR3 regions were amplified from genomic DNA by multiplex PCR using the deep immunoSEQ assay. Extracted genomic DNA from each cell subset was distributed evenly across all wells of several immunoSEQ 96-well plates, and each plate was treated as a replicate. Each replicate PCR for sorted subsets received around 200 ng genomic DNA, equal to some 32,000 T cell genomes. Purified libraries were quantified with a Qubit 3.0 fluorometer, sized on a Bioanalyzer 2100, and re-quantified with the KAPA Library Quantification kit. Every immunoSEQ 96-well plate was sequenced on a separate single-read 150-cycle Illumina NextSeq 550 flow cell. From the authors' description of their analysis: Because the immunoSEQ output held only junctional sequences and lacked quality scores, the filtering could not match the filtering applied to full-length reads. Sequences were annotated with PyIR, a Python wrapper for IgBLAST v1.9, using IMGT germline references to assign V/J genes and CDR3. Any read was removed if the V/J assignment was weak (E-value above 1e-6), the CDR3 was missing, or the read contained stop codons, out-of-frame junctions, or ambiguous translated residues. V3J clonotypes were defined by identical inferred V gene, J gene, and CDR3 amino acid sequence. To compute the percentage overlap between repertoires, the number of shared unique clonotypes was divided by the size of the smaller repertoire. Richness of each repertoire was evaluated using RTK rarefaction, the Chao1 estimator, and Recon v2.1 estimates of unobserved clonotypes. Generation probabilities for all TCRbeta clonotypes obtained by the gDNA method from a handful of donors were computed using OLGA. TCRdb carries this immuneACCESS record with in-frame sequences only. Its versions omit some clonotypes, under half of them owing to an unresolved V gene in the studies checked, with the rest unexplained. V and J calls plus clone size are reproduced from that table; the DNA served to infer D and trimming. Counted in this sample were under 120,000 clones; around 64% of them appeared once. The ten biggest clones cover over 20% of the sample.

The germline V gene specifies SGHAT as CDR1 and FQNNGV as CDR2. The CDR3 sequence holds 13 residues, the cysteine and phenylalanine included. Kept here is only the CDR3 DNA, which spans 39 bases and is read in frame from base 1. Compared with germline, V lacks 1 base and J lacks 6 bases; bases without a gene match: 0. This chain joins TRBV11-2 to TRBJ1-2; 9 bases in the junction line up with TRBD1. The origin of this receptor is a woman in her twenties or thirties in good health. The specimen sequenced was memory CD8+ T cells sorted from blood. The sample's cell subset or site label, decoded: CD45RO+ cells pooled with CCR7-negative TemRA cells. At the DNA level, the sequence is TGTGCCAGCAGCTTAGGGACAGGGGATGGCTACACCTTC. Translated, it gives CASSLGTGDGYTF.